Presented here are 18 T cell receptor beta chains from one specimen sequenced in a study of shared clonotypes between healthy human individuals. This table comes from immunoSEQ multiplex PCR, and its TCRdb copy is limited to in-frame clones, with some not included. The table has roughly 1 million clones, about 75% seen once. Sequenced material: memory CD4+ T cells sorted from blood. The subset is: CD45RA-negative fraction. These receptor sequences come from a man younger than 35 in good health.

CDR3 sequence reads: CASSVDRAGEQYF. The CDR3 nucleotides read TGTGCCAGCAGCGTAGACAGGGCGGGGGAGCAGTACTTC. This chain links TRBV9 with TRBJ2-7; D is perhaps TRBD1 or TRBD2 (6 bases each). This CDR3 region has 13 residues. V gave up 0 bases and J gave up 7 bases, with 11 bases separating them. Germline-derived CDR1 and CDR2 are SGDLS and YYNGEE.

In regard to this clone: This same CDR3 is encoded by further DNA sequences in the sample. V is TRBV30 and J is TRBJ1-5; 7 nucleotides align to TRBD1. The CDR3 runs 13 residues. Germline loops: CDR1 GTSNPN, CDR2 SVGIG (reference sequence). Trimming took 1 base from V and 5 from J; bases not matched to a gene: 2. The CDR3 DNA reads TGTGCCTGGAGTGGCCAGGGGGATCAGCCCCAGCATTTT. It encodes CAWSGQGDQPQHF.

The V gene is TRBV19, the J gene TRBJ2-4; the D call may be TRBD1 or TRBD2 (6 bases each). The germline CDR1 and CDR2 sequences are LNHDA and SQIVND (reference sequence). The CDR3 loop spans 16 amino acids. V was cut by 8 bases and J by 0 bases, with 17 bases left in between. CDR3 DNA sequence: TGTGCCAGTGGGGGGTGGACAGCTGGAGCCAAAAACATTCAGTACTTC. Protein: CASGGWTAGAKNIQYF.

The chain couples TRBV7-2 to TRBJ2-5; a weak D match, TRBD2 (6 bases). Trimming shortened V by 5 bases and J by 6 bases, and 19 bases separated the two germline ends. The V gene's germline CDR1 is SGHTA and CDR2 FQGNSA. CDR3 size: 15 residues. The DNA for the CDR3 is TGTGCCAGCAGCCCCGGTGGCGGGGCCATGCAGACCCAGTACTTC. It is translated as CASSPGGGAMQTQYF. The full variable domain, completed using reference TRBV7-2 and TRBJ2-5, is GAGVSQSPSNKVTEKGKDVELRCDPISGHTALYWYRQSLGQGLEFLIYFQGNSAPDKSGLPSDRFSAERTGGSVSTLTIQRTQQEDSAVYLCASSPGGGAMQTQYFGPGTRLLVL.

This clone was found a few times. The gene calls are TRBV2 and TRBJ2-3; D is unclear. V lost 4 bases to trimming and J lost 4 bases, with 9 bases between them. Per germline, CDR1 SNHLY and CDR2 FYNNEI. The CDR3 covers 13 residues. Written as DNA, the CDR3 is TGTGCCAGCAGTGGGGCCCGGGCAGATACGCAGTATTTT. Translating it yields CASSGARADTQYF.

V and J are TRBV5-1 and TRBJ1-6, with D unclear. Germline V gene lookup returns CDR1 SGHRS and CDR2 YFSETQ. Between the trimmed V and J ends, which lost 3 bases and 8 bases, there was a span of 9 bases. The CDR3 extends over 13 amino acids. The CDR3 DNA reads TGCGCCAGCAGCTCGAATAAGGATTCACCCCTCCACTTT. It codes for CASSSNKDSPLHF.

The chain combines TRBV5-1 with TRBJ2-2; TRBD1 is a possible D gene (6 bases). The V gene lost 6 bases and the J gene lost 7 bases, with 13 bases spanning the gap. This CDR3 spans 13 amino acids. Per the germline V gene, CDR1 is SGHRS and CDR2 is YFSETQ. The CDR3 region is CASNEGGSGELFF. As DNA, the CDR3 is TGCGCCAGCAACGAAGGGGGTAGCGGGGAGCTGTTTTTT.

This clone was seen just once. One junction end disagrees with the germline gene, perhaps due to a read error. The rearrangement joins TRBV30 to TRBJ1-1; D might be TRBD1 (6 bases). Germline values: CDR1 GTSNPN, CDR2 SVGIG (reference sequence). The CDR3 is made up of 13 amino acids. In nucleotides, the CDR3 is TGTGCCTGGAGTGTTCAGGGGAACGCTGAAGCTTTCTTT. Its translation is CAWSVQGNAEAFF.

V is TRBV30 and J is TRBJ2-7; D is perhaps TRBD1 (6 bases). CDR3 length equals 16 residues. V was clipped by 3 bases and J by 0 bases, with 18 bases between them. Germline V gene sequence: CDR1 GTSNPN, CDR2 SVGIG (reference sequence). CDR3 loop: CAWSAGRGKLSYEQYF. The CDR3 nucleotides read TGTGCCTGGAGCGCAGGTAGGGGGAAGCTCTCCTACGAGCAGTACTTC.

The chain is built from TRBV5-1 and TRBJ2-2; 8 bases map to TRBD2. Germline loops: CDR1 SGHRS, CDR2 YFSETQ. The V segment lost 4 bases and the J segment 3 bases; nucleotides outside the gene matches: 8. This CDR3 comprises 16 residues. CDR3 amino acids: CASSELAGTYTGELFF. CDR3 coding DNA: TGCGCCAGCAGCGAGTTAGCGGGAACGTACACCGGGGAGCTGTTTTTT.

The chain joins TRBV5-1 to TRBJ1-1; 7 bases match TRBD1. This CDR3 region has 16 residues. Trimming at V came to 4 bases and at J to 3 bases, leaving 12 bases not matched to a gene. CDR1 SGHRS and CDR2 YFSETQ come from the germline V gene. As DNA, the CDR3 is TGCGCCAGCAGCCAATTATCACAGGGGCGAGACACTGAAGCTTTCTTT. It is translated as CASSQLSQGRDTEAFF.

This CDR3 is CASSLNGPSSYNSPLHF. The DNA for the CDR3 is TGTGCCAGCAGCTTAAACGGGCCTAGCTCCTATAATTCACCCCTCCACTTT. This rearrangement joins TRBV7-8 to TRBJ1-6, with unresolved D. CDR1 and CDR2 (germline): SGHVS, FQNEAQ. The V and J ends lost 2 bases and 0 bases respectively, with 11 bases between them. The CDR3 is 17 amino acids.

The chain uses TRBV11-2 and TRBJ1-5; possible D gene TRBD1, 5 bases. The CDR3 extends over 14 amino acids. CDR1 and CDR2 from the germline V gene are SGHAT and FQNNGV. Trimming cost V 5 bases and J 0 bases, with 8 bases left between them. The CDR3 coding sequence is TGTGCCAGCAGCCGGGGCCTTAGCAATCAGCCCCAGCATTTT. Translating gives CASSRGLSNQPQHF.

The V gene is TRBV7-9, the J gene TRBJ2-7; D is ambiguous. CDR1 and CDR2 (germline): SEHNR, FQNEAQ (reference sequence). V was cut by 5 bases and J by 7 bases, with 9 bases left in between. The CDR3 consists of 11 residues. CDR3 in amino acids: CASSQQKEQYF. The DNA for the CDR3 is TGTGCCAGCAGCCAACAAAAGGAGCAGTACTTC.

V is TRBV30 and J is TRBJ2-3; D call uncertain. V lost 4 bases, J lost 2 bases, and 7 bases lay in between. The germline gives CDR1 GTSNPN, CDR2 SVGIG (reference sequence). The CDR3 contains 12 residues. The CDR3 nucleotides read TGTGCCTGGAAGAAACCCACAGATACGCAGTATTTT. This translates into CAWKKPTDTQYF.

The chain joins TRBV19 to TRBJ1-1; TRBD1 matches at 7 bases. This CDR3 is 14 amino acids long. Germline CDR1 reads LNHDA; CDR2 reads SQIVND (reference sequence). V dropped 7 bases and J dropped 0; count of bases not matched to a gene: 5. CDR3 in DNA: TGTGCCAGTAACAAGGGGGCCATGAACACTGAAGCTTTCTTT. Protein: CASNKGAMNTEAFF.

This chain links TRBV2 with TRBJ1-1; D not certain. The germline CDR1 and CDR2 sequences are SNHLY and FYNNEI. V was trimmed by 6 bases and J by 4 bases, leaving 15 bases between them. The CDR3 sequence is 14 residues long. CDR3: CASRQQNAGTEAFF. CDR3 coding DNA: TGTGCCAGCAGACAGCAGAACGCGGGCACTGAAGCTTTCTTT.

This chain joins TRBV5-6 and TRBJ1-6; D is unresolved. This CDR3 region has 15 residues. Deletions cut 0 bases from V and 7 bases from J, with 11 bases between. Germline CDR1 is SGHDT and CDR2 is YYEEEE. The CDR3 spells CASSLGGLGNSPLHF. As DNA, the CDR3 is TGTGCCAGCAGCTTGGGAGGGTTAGGGAATTCACCCCTCCACTTT.